Listed below are T cell receptor beta chains from one sample, sequenced in a study of CD8 T cells in Susac syndrome. TCRdb called the immunoSEQ multiplex PCR reads again in MiXCR, with one record for every CDR3 protein. The sample lists some 120,000 distinct CDR3 sequences, about 94% seen once, with about 0.13% in the top ten. Sequenced input: CD4+ T cells from PBMCs. Every receptor here comes from a human donor with multiple sclerosis. Each CDR3 is given with its conserved first and last residue. The D gene is left open where the match is weak. Clone size, where shown, is once, few, many, or a class for clones that have expanded.

abundance: NA; d_gene: NA; j_gene: TRBJ2-7; v_gene: TRBV12-3/TRBV12-4; CDR3aa: CASSFVGEQYF; CDR3nt: TGTGCCAGCAGTTTTGTGGGCGAGCAGTACTTC
abundance: NA; d_gene: TRBD2; j_gene: TRBJ2-5; v_gene: TRBV5-4; CDR3aa: CASSWVLGSGSGETQYF; CDR3nt: TGTGCCAGCAGCTGGGTGTTAGGTAGCGGGAGTGGAGAGACCCAGTACTTC
abundance: NA; d_gene: NA; j_gene: TRBJ1-2; v_gene: TRBV10-3; CDR3aa: CAISGAARGYGYTF; CDR3nt: TGTGCCATCAGTGGGGCGGCGCGGGGCTATGGCTACACCTTC
abundance: NA; d_gene: NA; j_gene: TRBJ2-5; v_gene: TRBV30; CDR3aa: CAWRSDSRGRETQYF; CDR3nt: TGTGCCTGGAGGAGTGATTCGAGGGGCCGAGAGACCCAGTACTTC
abundance: NA; d_gene: NA; j_gene: TRBJ2-3; v_gene: TRBV29-1; CDR3aa: CSVGAVDTQYF; CDR3nt: TGCAGCGTTGGCGCGGTAGATACGCAGTATTTT
abundance: NA; d_gene: NA; j_gene: TRBJ2-7; v_gene: TRBV3-1; CDR3aa: CASSQDPGGYEQYF; CDR3nt: TGTGCCAGCAGCCAAGATCCTGGAGGTTACGAGCAGTACTTC
abundance: NA; d_gene: TRBD2; j_gene: TRBJ2-5; v_gene: TRBV10-2; CDR3aa: CASSAASGGQETQYF; CDR3nt: TGCGCCAGCAGTGCAGCTAGCGGGGGCCAAGAGACCCAGTACTTC
abundance: NA; d_gene: NA; j_gene: TRBJ1-4; v_gene: TRBV12-3/TRBV12-4; CDR3aa: CASSPGRNEKLFF; CDR3nt: TGTGCCAGCAGTCCCGGACGTAATGAAAAACTGTTTTTT
abundance: NA; d_gene: NA; j_gene: TRBJ2-5; v_gene: TRBV18; CDR3aa: CASSPPRGPQETQYF; CDR3nt: TGTGCCAGCTCACCACCGCGGGGACCCCAAGAGACCCAGTACTTC
abundance: NA; d_gene: NA; j_gene: TRBJ1-1; v_gene: TRBV9; CDR3aa: CASSVKTNTEAFF; CDR3nt: TGTGCCAGCAGCGTCAAGACGAACACTGAAGCTTTCTTT
abundance: NA; d_gene: NA; j_gene: TRBJ1-2; v_gene: TRBV19; CDR3aa: CASSIISVRVEVYGYTF; CDR3nt: TGTGCCAGTAGTATAATTTCCGTACGGGTCGAGGTTTATGGCTACACCTTC
abundance: NA; d_gene: TRBD2; j_gene: TRBJ2-3; v_gene: TRBV5-1; CDR3aa: CASSLMSARPGTSGRKDTQYF; CDR3nt: TGCGCCAGCAGCTTGATGTCAGCCAGGCCGGGGACTAGCGGGAGGAAAGATACGCAGTATTTT
abundance: NA; d_gene: NA; j_gene: TRBJ2-3; v_gene: TRBV29-1; CDR3aa: CSYSTDTQYF; CDR3nt: TGCAGCTATAGCACAGATACGCAGTATTTT
abundance: NA; d_gene: NA; j_gene: TRBJ1-1; v_gene: TRBV7-9; CDR3aa: CASSDGVMGAEAFF; CDR3nt: TGTGCCAGCAGCGACGGCGTCATGGGGGCTGAAGCTTTCTTT
abundance: once; d_gene: NA; j_gene: TRBJ1-5; v_gene: TRBV30; CDR3aa: CAWASRGFNQPQHF; CDR3nt: TGTGCCTGGGCAAGTAGGGGGTTCAATCAGCCCCAGCATTTT
abundance: few; d_gene: TRBD1; j_gene: TRBJ2-2; v_gene: TRBV18; CDR3aa: CASSRTGTGELFF; CDR3nt: TGTGCCAGCTCACGGACAGGGACCGGGGAGCTGTTTTTT
abundance: few; d_gene: NA; j_gene: TRBJ2-7; v_gene: TRBV7-2; CDR3aa: CASRLSGSYEQYF; CDR3nt: TGTGCCAGCAGACTTAGCGGTTCCTACGAGCAGTACTTC
abundance: once; d_gene: NA; j_gene: TRBJ2-7; v_gene: TRBV3-1; CDR3aa: CASSLLHAEQYF; CDR3nt: TGTGCCAGCAGCCTCCTCCACGCCGAGCAGTACTTC
abundance: NA; d_gene: TRBD2; j_gene: TRBJ2-2; v_gene: TRBV9; CDR3aa: CASSRLAGTTGELFF; CDR3nt: TGTGCCAGCAGCCGACTAGCGGGCACCACCGGGGAGCTGTTTTTT
abundance: NA; d_gene: NA; j_gene: TRBJ2-7; v_gene: TRBV12-3/TRBV12-4; CDR3aa: CASGVGGTRIEQYF; CDR3nt: TGTGCCAGCGGGGTAGGGGGGACCCGCATCGAGCAGTACTTC
abundance: NA; d_gene: NA; j_gene: TRBJ2-7; v_gene: TRBV5-1; CDR3aa: CASSLDLPEQYF; CDR3nt: TGCGCCAGCAGCTTGGACCTCCCCGAGCAGTACTTC
abundance: NA; d_gene: NA; j_gene: TRBJ1-1; v_gene: TRBV6-5; CDR3aa: CASSETAGGSEAFF; CDR3nt: TGTGCCAGCAGCGAAACCGCGGGAGGTTCTGAGGCTTTCTTT
abundance: NA; d_gene: TRBD1; j_gene: TRBJ1-5; v_gene: TRBV3-1; CDR3aa: CASSQGQSNQPQHF; CDR3nt: TGTGCCAGCAGCCAGGGACAGTCCAATCAGCCCCAGCATTTT
abundance: NA; d_gene: TRBD1; j_gene: TRBJ2-7; v_gene: TRBV7-9; CDR3aa: CASSTRTGMKYEQYF; CDR3nt: TGTGCCAGCAGCACGAGGACAGGGATGAAATACGAGCAGTACTTC
abundance: NA; d_gene: NA; j_gene: TRBJ1-6; v_gene: TRBV4-1; CDR3aa: CASRPSNRERPLHF; CDR3nt: TGCGCCAGCAGACCATCGAACAGGGAGCGACCCCTCCACTTT
abundance: NA; d_gene: NA; j_gene: TRBJ2-3; v_gene: TRBV24-1; CDR3aa: CATSQAGSTDTQYF; CDR3nt: TGTGCCACCAGTCAGGCCGGGAGCACAGATACGCAGTATTTT
abundance: NA; d_gene: NA; j_gene: TRBJ2-7; v_gene: TRBV5-1; CDR3aa: CASSGIDPSYEQYF; CDR3nt: TGCGCCAGCAGCGGTATCGATCCCTCCTACGAGCAGTACTTC
abundance: few; d_gene: NA; j_gene: TRBJ2-2; v_gene: TRBV30; CDR3aa: CAWSENTGELFF; CDR3nt: TGTGCCTGGTCTGAGAACACCGGGGAGCTGTTTTTT
abundance: NA; d_gene: NA; j_gene: TRBJ1-6; v_gene: TRBV9; CDR3aa: CASSATLGNSPLHF; CDR3nt: TGTGCCAGCAGCGCGACCCTGGGGAATTCACCCCTCCACTTT
abundance: NA; d_gene: NA; j_gene: TRBJ1-3; v_gene: TRBV30; CDR3aa: CAWSDPKRGNTIYF; CDR3nt: TGTGCCTGGAGTGACCCTAAAAGGGGAAACACCATATATTTT
abundance: NA; d_gene: NA; j_gene: TRBJ2-3; v_gene: TRBV30; CDR3aa: CAWSGRDTQYF; CDR3nt: TGTGCCTGGAGTGGGAGAGATACGCAGTATTTT
abundance: once; d_gene: TRBD1; j_gene: TRBJ2-7; v_gene: TRBV2; CDR3aa: CASSETGTGGYEQYF; CDR3nt: TGTGCCAGCAGTGAAACCGGGACAGGGGGCTACGAGCAGTACTTC
abundance: NA; d_gene: TRBD1; j_gene: TRBJ2-2; v_gene: TRBV4-1; CDR3aa: CASSPQGTGRNTGELFF; CDR3nt: TGCGCCAGCAGCCCCCAAGGGACAGGGAGGAACACCGGGGAGCTGTTTTTT
abundance: NA; d_gene: NA; j_gene: TRBJ1-1; v_gene: TRBV7-9; CDR3aa: CASSQDGGPSEAFF; CDR3nt: TGTGCCAGCAGCCAGGACGGAGGACCCTCTGAAGCTTTCTTT
abundance: NA; d_gene: TRBD1; j_gene: TRBJ2-1; v_gene: TRBV6-5; CDR3aa: CASSSWTGGAYNEQFF; CDR3nt: TGTGCCAGCAGTTCCTGGACAGGGGGTGCCTACAATGAGCAGTTCTTC
abundance: NA; d_gene: NA; j_gene: TRBJ2-6; v_gene: TRBV20-1; CDR3aa: CSAFSATGANVLTF; CDR3nt: TGCAGTGCCTTTAGCGCTACCGGGGCCAACGTCCTGACTTTC
abundance: NA; d_gene: NA; j_gene: TRBJ2-1; v_gene: TRBV19; CDR3aa: CASSPWSSYNEQFF; CDR3nt: TGTGCCAGTAGTCCGTGGAGCTCCTACAATGAGCAGTTCTTC
abundance: NA; d_gene: TRBD2; j_gene: TRBJ2-7; v_gene: TRBV6-6; CDR3aa: CASSLTSIGYEQYF; CDR3nt: TGTGCCAGCAGTCTGACTAGCATTGGCTACGAGCAGTACTTC
abundance: NA; d_gene: NA; j_gene: TRBJ2-7; v_gene: TRBV3-1; CDR3aa: CASSPLFSAGTSYEQYF; CDR3nt: TGTGCCAGCAGCCCTTTATTTTCGGCGGGAACCTCCTACGAGCAGTACTTC
abundance: NA; d_gene: NA; j_gene: TRBJ1-1; v_gene: TRBV20-1; CDR3aa: CSARADTEAFF; CDR3nt: TGCAGTGCTAGGGCGGACACTGAAGCTTTCTTT
abundance: NA; d_gene: NA; j_gene: TRBJ1-2; v_gene: TRBV2; CDR3aa: CATAVEQGYGYTF; CDR3nt: TGTGCTACAGCAGTGGAACAGGGATATGGCTACACCTTC
abundance: NA; d_gene: TRBD1; j_gene: TRBJ1-5; v_gene: TRBV7-2; CDR3aa: CASSLAGQGARKDQPQHF; CDR3nt: TGTGCCAGCAGCTTAGCTGGACAGGGGGCGAGAAAGGATCAGCCCCAGCATTTT
abundance: NA; d_gene: NA; j_gene: TRBJ2-3; v_gene: TRBV5-1; CDR3aa: CASTPTVMEADTQYF; CDR3nt: TGCGCCAGCACCCCCACCGTGATGGAGGCAGATACGCAGTATTTT
abundance: NA; d_gene: NA; j_gene: TRBJ1-3; v_gene: TRBV3-1; CDR3aa: CASSQAGRSGNTIYF; CDR3nt: TGTGCCAGCAGCCAAGCCGGACGCTCTGGAAACACCATATATTTT
abundance: NA; d_gene: NA; j_gene: TRBJ1-2; v_gene: TRBV5-1; CDR3aa: CASSLTEGNYGYTF; CDR3nt: TGCGCCAGCAGCTTGACGGAAGGGAACTATGGCTACACCTTC
abundance: NA; d_gene: NA; j_gene: TRBJ2-7; v_gene: TRBV7-2; CDR3aa: CASSPGHYEQYF; CDR3nt: TGTGCCAGCAGCCCTGGGCACTACGAGCAGTACTTC
abundance: few; d_gene: NA; j_gene: TRBJ1-2; v_gene: TRBV4-2; CDR3aa: CASSQDAYGYTF; CDR3nt: TGTGCCAGCAGCCAAGATGCCTATGGCTACACCTTC
abundance: NA; d_gene: TRBD1; j_gene: TRBJ1-6; v_gene: TRBV7-2; CDR3aa: CASSPMQGQTNSPLHF; CDR3nt: TGTGCCAGCAGCCCGATGCAGGGACAGACTAATTCACCCCTCCACTTT
abundance: once; d_gene: TRBD2; j_gene: TRBJ2-4; v_gene: TRBV2; CDR3aa: CASSVGLAGVSGDIQYF; CDR3nt: TGTGCCAGCAGCGTTGGACTAGCGGGGGTCTCTGGGGACATTCAGTACTTC
abundance: once; d_gene: NA; j_gene: TRBJ2-3; v_gene: TRBV19; CDR3aa: CASLDRLTDTQYF; CDR3nt: TGTGCCAGCTTAGACAGACTCACAGATACGCAGTATTTT